Listed below are T cell receptor beta chains from one sample, sequenced in a study of blood T cell repertoires in COVID-19. Data came from immunoSEQ multiplex PCR; TCRdb stores just in-frame clones and leaves some out. The sample holds nearly 40,000 clones, roughly 88% seen once. The source material was peripheral blood. The receptor set was obtained from a woman between 65 and 79 years old with acute or convalescent COVID-19. Both conserved end residues are part of each CDR3. The D gene is left open where the match is weak. The size entry is marked missing in some rows and otherwise reads once, few, many or a size class.

J gene,V gene,D gene,clone size,CDR3 DNA,CDR3 protein
TRBJ1-2,TRBV6-6,.,.,TGTGCCAGCAGCACAGGGAACTATGGCTACACCTTC,CASSTGNYGYTF
TRBJ1-2,TRBV30,.,.,TGTGCCGCGTTTCATACGGAGGGCTATGGCTACACCTTC,CAAFHTEGYGYTF
TRBJ2-3,TRBV7-9,.,.,TGTGCCAGCAGCTTTTCACAGTCCACAGATACGCAGTATTTT,CASSFSQSTDTQYF
TRBJ2-1,TRBV10-3,.,.,TGTGCCATCAGTGAGGACTTCGTTTCCTCCTACAATGAGCAGTTCTTC,CAISEDFVSSYNEQFF
TRBJ2-1,TRBV27,.,.,TGTGCCAGCAGTACTTGGTCGTGGAGGAGGTACAATGAGCAGTTCTTC,CASSTWSWRRYNEQFF
TRBJ2-1,TRBV27,.,.,TGTGCCAGCAGGAGACTAGGGGACAATGAGCAGTTCTTC,CASRRLGDNEQFF
TRBJ1-1,TRBV7-9,.,.,TGTGCCAGCAGCTTAAACCTACAGGGCGCCACTGAAGCTTTCTTT,CASSLNLQGATEAFF
TRBJ2-2,TRBV18,TRBD1,.,TGTGCCAGCTCTACTAGTAGTATGGGACAGGCGAACACCGGGGAGCTGTTTTTT,CASSTSSMGQANTGELFF
TRBJ2-1,TRBV12-3/TRBV12-4,.,.,TGTGCCAGCAGGGCCATTGGAGGGAATGAGCAGTTCTTC,CASRAIGGNEQFF
TRBJ2-1,TRBV11-2,TRBD2,.,TGTGCCAGCAGCTTAGGGTCGAGCGGGAGTCACAATGAGCAGTTCTTC,CASSLGSSGSHNEQFF
TRBJ2-1,TRBV5-4,.,.,TGTGCCAGCAGCGGAGACGGGACAAGCTCCTACAATGAGCAGTTCTTC,CASSGDGTSSYNEQFF
TRBJ1-5,TRBV15,.,.,TGTGCCACCAGCATAGGCGGCCAGGGGCCCAATCAGCCCCAGCATTTT,CATSIGGQGPNQPQHF
TRBJ1-5,TRBV6-5,TRBD1,few,TGTGCCAGCAGACAAACAGGGGGCGCTCAGCCCCAGCATTTT,CASRQTGGAQPQHF
TRBJ2-4,TRBV5-8,.,.,TGTGCCAGCAGCTTGCGAACAGGGCTTGACATTCAGTACTTC,CASSLRTGLDIQYF
TRBJ1-1,TRBV18,TRBD1,.,TGTGCCAGCTCACCCCCCGACGACAGGGTTGCTTTCTTT,CASSPPDDRVAFF
TRBJ1-4,TRBV30,TRBD1,.,TGTGCCTGGAGTGACCGGGACAGGGGTTTAGAAAAACTGTTTTTT,CAWSDRDRGLEKLFF
TRBJ2-5,TRBV10-3,.,.,TGTGCCATCAGCTATCAAGAGACCCAGTACTTC,CAISYQETQYF
TRBJ2-2,TRBV6-6,.,few,TGTGCCAGCAGTGCGGATACCGGGGAGCTGTTTTTT,CASSADTGELFF
TRBJ2-3,TRBV28,.,.,TGTGCCAGCAGCCAAGGTGGCGGGGCTGTAGATACGCAGTATTTT,CASSQGGGAVDTQYF
TRBJ2-3,TRBV24-1,.,.,TGTGCCACCAGTGACCGGCGGGACCCCACAGATACGCAGTATTTT,CATSDRRDPTDTQYF
TRBJ1-2,TRBV20-1,TRBD1,.,TGCAGTGCCCCAGGACAGGGCATCTACACCTTC,CSAPGQGIYTF
TRBJ1-5,TRBV4-3,TRBD1,.,TGCGCCAGCAGCCCAGACAGGGTATCAAATCAGCCCCAGCATTTT,CASSPDRVSNQPQHF